Presented here are 22 T cell receptor beta chains from one specimen sequenced in a study of blood T cell repertoires in COVID-19. Sequenced by immunoSEQ multiplex PCR; TCRdb stores in-frame clones only, minus some. The sample has some 190,000 clones, about nine tenths seen once. Sequenced input: peripheral blood. The receptors originated from a man between 18 and 35 years old with active or convalescent COVID-19.

J is TRBJ1-1 and V is TRBV9; no clear D. This CDR3 is 13 amino acids long. Trimming left V 0 bases short and J 1 base short, with 4 bases between. Germline V gene sequence: CDR1 SGDLS, CDR2 YYNGEE. CDR3 in DNA: TGTGCCAGCAGCGTAGAGCAGAACACTGAAGCTTTCTTT. This encodes CASSVEQNTEAFF. The whole variable domain, filled in from reference TRBV9 and TRBJ1-1, reads DSGVTQTPKHLITATGQRVTLRCSPRSGDLSVYWYQQSLDQGLQFLIQYYNGEERAKGNILERFSAQQFPDLHSELNLSSLELGDSALYFCASSVEQNTEAFFGQGTRLTVV.

Comments on this clone: Other DNA sequences in the same sample also yield this CDR3. This chain connects TRBV5-1 to TRBJ2-7; 9 nucleotides match TRBD2. The CDR3 loop spans 15 amino acids. The germline gives CDR1 SGHRS, CDR2 YFSETQ. The V gene end was trimmed by 0 bases and the J gene end by 2 bases; junction bases not matched to a gene: 3. The CDR3 loop is CASSLGLAETYEQYF. CDR3 sequence (DNA): TGCGCCAGCAGCTTGGGACTAGCGGAGACCTACGAGCAGTACTTC.

The chain carries TRBV25-1 and TRBJ1-4; TRBD1 agrees at 10 bases. The V gene's germline CDR1 is MGHDK and CDR2 SYGVNS. The CDR3 covers 15 residues. The V and J ends lost 5 bases and 5 bases, in that order; junction bases with no gene match: 5. CDR3 region: CASSPRTGGNEKLFF. CDR3 bases: TGTGCCAGCAGTCCCCGGACAGGGGGAAATGAAAAACTGTTTTTT.

As concerns this clone: The identical CDR3 is also encoded by other nucleotide sequences in the sample. V and J are TRBV2 and TRBJ2-5, with 15 positions matching TRBD2. The germline CDR1 and CDR2 sequences are SNHLY and FYNNEI. J gave up 5 bases and V 6 bases, and 4 bases lay outside the gene matches. The CDR3 length is 15 residues. CDR3 sequence reads: CASSGGTSGGETQYF. DNA for the CDR3: TGTGCCAGCAGCGGTGGGACTAGCGGGGGGGAGACCCAGTACTTC.

This clone occurred a few times. This chain joins TRBV2 and TRBJ1-1, with 11 bases fitting TRBD1. CDR1 is SNHLY, CDR2 FYNNEI, per germline. V trimming: 6 bases; J trimming: 5 bases; junction bases outside the gene matches: 8. This CDR3 has 15 amino acids. The DNA for the CDR3 is TGTGCCAGCAGCTCGGACAGGGGGCGGGAGACTGAAGCTTTCTTT. Protein: CASSSDRGRETEAFF.

This sequence joins TRBV6-6 and TRBJ1-5; 7 bases are a match to TRBD1. The germline CDR1 and CDR2 sequences are MNHNY and SVGAGI (reference sequence). The CDR3 covers 15 residues. The junction had 2 bases not matched to a gene; V was cut back by 2 bases and J by 1 base. Here the CDR3 reads CASSYRDRSNQPQHF. The DNA of the CDR3 is TGTGCCAGCAGTTACCGGGACAGAAGCAATCAGCCCCAGCATTTT.

This rearrangement joins TRBV5-5 to TRBJ2-5; 10 bases agree with TRBD1. CDR1 is SGHKS and CDR2 is YYEKEE in the germline V gene (reference sequence). The J segment lost 5 bases and the V segment lost 4 bases, leaving 2 bases of the junction unmatched. The CDR3 contains 13 residues. CDR3 DNA sequence: TGTGCCAGCAGCGACAGGGGGCGCGAGACCCAGTACTTC. Protein product: CASSDRGRETQYF.

V gene TRBV6-5 combines with J gene TRBJ1-1; D might be TRBD1 (5 bases). The CDR3 is 14 amino acids. Germline V gives CDR1 MNHEY, CDR2 SVGAGI. Trimming shortened V by 0 bases and J by 5 bases, and 10 bases separated the two germline ends. In nucleotides, the CDR3 is TGTGCCAGCAGTTACTCAATCAAGGGGACTGAAGCTTTCTTT. Residues: CASSYSIKGTEAFF.

The chain combines TRBV30 with TRBJ1-2; 9 nucleotides align to TRBD1. The CDR3 loop spans 11 amino acids. The J segment lost 6 bases and the V segment lost 7 bases, leaving 3 bases of the junction unmatched. Germline CDR1 GTSNPN, CDR2 SVGIG (reference sequence). CDR3 DNA sequence: TGTGCCTCCAGGACAGGGGATGGCTACACCTTC. The encoded protein is CASRTGDGYTF.

The chain couples TRBV19 to TRBJ1-5; TRBD1 agrees at 8 bases. The length of the CDR3 is 16 residues. Germline values: CDR1 LNHDA, CDR2 SQIVND (reference sequence). The J segment lost 6 bases and the V segment lost 3 bases, leaving 10 bases of the junction unmatched. CDR3 in amino acids: CASSISGTGGFQPQHF. In DNA, the CDR3 is TGTGCCAGTAGTATCTCCGGGACAGGAGGATTTCAGCCCCAGCATTTT.

This clone was detected only once. The rearrangement links TRBV7-8 to TRBJ2-7; 8 bases map to TRBD1. Germline V CDR1 and CDR2: SGHVS, FQNEAQ. There are 17 residues in the CDR3. Trimming removed 5 bases from V and 0 bases from J; junction bases left unmatched: 12. This chain's CDR3 is CASSPDRAQSYSYEQYF. Here the CDR3 DNA reads TGTGCCAGCAGCCCGGACAGGGCGCAATCTTACTCCTACGAGCAGTACTTC.

The V call is TRBV9, the J call TRBJ2-7; D is undetermined. V dropped 0 bases and J dropped 0 bases, with 7 bases sitting between them. This CDR3 comprises 14 residues. CDR1 is SGDLS, CDR2 YYNGEE, per germline. The DNA for the CDR3 is TGTGCCAGCAGCGTAGATGGAGACTCCTACGAGCAGTACTTC. It encodes CASSVDGDSYEQYF. The whole variable domain, remainder taken from reference TRBV9 and TRBJ2-7, is DSGVTQTPKHLITATGQRVTLRCSPRSGDLSVYWYQQSLDQGLQFLIQYYNGEERAKGNILERFSAQQFPDLHSELNLSSLELGDSALYFCASSVDGDSYEQYFGPGTRLTVT.

Points on this clone: The identical CDR3 is also encoded by other nucleotide sequences in the sample. The chain links TRBV4-1 to TRBJ2-7; TRBD1 agrees at 10 bases. The CDR3 is 15 residues long. Germline V CDR1 and CDR2: MGHRA, YSYEKL. J gave up 2 bases and V 1 base, and 2 bases lay outside the gene matches. The CDR3 region is CASSQGTGGTYEQYF. The CDR3 DNA reads TGCGCCAGCAGCCAAGGGACAGGGGGGACCTACGAGCAGTACTTC.

The chain recombines TRBV3-1 (or the pseudogene TRBV3-2) with TRBJ2-7, with TRBD2 identical over 7 bases. CDR3 size: 14 residues. The germline gives CDR1 LGHDT, CDR2 YNNKEL (reference sequence). Unmatched junction bases numbered 3, after V lost 3 bases and J lost 1 base. CDR3 in DNA: TGTGCCAGCAGCCAGCCAGCGGGGTCCTACGAGCAGTACTTC. Its translation is CASSQPAGSYEQYF.

For this clone: A read error may produce the germline difference seen at one junction end. The genes are TRBV7-8 and TRBJ2-1; tentative D call: TRBD1 (5 bases). The CDR3 is 13 amino acids. Germline-derived CDR1 and CDR2 are SGHVS and FQNEAQ. The CDR3 reads CASSLITGQERFF. CDR3 nucleotide sequence: TGTGCCAGCAGCTTAATTACAGGTCAAGAGCGGTTCTTC.

V is TRBV6-1 and J is TRBJ2-3, with D possibly being TRBD2 (5 bases). Germline V gene sequence: CDR1 MNHNS, CDR2 SASEGT. Trimming removed 1 base from V and 1 base from J, with 6 bases in between. The CDR3 consists of 14 residues. The CDR3 coding sequence is TGTGCCAGCAGTGAAGTCGGGGGCACAGATACGCAGTATTTT. This gives the protein CASSEVGGTDTQYF.

The V and J genes are TRBV6-1 and TRBJ1-6; TRBD1 matches 9 bases. With V trimmed by 1 base and J by 10 bases, 2 bases remained unmatched. The length of the CDR3 is 14 residues. Germline V gene lookup returns CDR1 MNHNS and CDR2 SASEGT. The CDR3 coding sequence is TGTGCCAGCAGTGAAGGACAGGGGGACTCACCCCTCCACTTT. Translated: CASSEGQGDSPLHF.

The chain couples TRBV27 to TRBJ2-2; a weak D match, TRBD1 (5 bases). The CDR3 loop spans 13 amino acids. Trimming stripped 7 bases from V and 4 bases from J, with 10 bases between. Germline V gene lookup returns CDR1 MNHEY and CDR2 SMNVEV (reference sequence). The CDR3 sequence is CASTGSATGELFF. CDR3 sequence (DNA): TGTGCCAGCACAGGGTCGGCCACCGGGGAGCTGTTTTTT.

The chain's CDR3 is CASIPSGASGTGQFF. For the CDR3, the DNA is TGTGCCAGCATCCCTTCTGGAGCTAGCGGGACCGGGCAGTTCTTC. The V call is TRBV13, the J call TRBJ2-1; 9 bases fit TRBD2. With 7 bases clipped from V and 12 bases from J, the junction kept 16 bases outside the gene matches. The germline gives CDR1 PRHDT, CDR2 FYEKMQ (reference sequence). CDR3 size: 15 residues.

V gene TRBV6-1 combines with J gene TRBJ2-2; no definite D call. The V gene's germline CDR1 is MNHNS and CDR2 SASEGT. The CDR3 extends over 12 amino acids. Trimming removed 5 bases at V and 3 bases at J, with 4 bases between. CDR3 region: CASSLYTGELFF. DNA for the CDR3: TGTGCCAGCAGTCTTTACACCGGGGAGCTGTTTTTT.

This clone was counted once. The V and J genes are TRBV6-5 and TRBJ2-1; tentatively, D is TRBD1 (6 bases). With 1 base removed from V and 8 bases from J, the gap between germline ends came to 12 bases. The CDR3 runs to 14 residues. Germline CDR1 reads MNHEY; CDR2 reads SVGAGI. Here the CDR3 reads CASSYLTGPDEQFF. For the CDR3, the DNA is TGTGCCAGCAGTTACTTGACAGGACCCGATGAGCAGTTCTTC.

The chain combines TRBV5-4 with TRBJ2-7; TRBD1 matches 11 bases. V was clipped by 0 bases and J by 2 bases; unmatched bases: 4. Germline V gene data show CDR1 as SGHNT and CDR2 as YYREEE (reference sequence). The length of the CDR3 is 16 residues. CDR3 residues: CASSLDPGQGAYEQYF. DNA for the CDR3: TGTGCCAGCAGCTTGGATCCGGGACAGGGGGCCTACGAGCAGTACTTC.